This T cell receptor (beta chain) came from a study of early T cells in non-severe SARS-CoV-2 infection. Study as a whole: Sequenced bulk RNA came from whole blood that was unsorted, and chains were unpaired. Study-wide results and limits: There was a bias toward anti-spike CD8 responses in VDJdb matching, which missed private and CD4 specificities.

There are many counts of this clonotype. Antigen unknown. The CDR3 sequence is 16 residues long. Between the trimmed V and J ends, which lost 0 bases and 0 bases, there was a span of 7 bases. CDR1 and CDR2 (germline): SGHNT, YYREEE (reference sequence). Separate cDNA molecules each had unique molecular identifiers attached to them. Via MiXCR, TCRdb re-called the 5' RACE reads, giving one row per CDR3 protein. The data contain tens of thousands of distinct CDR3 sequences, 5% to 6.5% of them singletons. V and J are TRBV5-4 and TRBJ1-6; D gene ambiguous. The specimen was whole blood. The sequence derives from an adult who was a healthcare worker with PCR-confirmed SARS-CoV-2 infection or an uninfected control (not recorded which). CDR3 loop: CASSLAVSSYNSPLHF. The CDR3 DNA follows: TGTGCCAGCAGCTTGGCGGTGAGCTCCTATAATTCACCCCTCCACTTT. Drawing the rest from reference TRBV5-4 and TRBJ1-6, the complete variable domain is ETGVTQSPTHLIKTRGQQVTLRCSSQSGHNTVSWYQQALGQGPQFIFQYYREEENGRGNFPPRFSGLQFPNYSSELNVNALELDDSALYLCASSLAVSSYNSPLHFGNGTRLTVT.